Below, 27 T cell receptor beta chains from the same sample are listed, as sequenced in a study of T cells in localized non-small cell lung cancer. Sequencing used immunoSEQ multiplex PCR; TCRdb keeps in-frame clones, though not all of them. Of about 51,000 clones in the sample, under 90% were seen once. Material: peripheral blood mononuclear cells, obtained before any cancer treatment. The receptors stem from a man aged 35-75 years with stage III lung adenocarcinoma.

The chain is built from TRBV6-5 and TRBJ2-3; weak D call: TRBD2 (6 bases). V lost 2 bases and J 3 bases, leaving 12 bases between the germline ends. This CDR3 has 15 amino acids. Looked up from germline, CDR1 is MNHEY and CDR2 is SVGAGI. CDR3 residues: CASSYEPGETDTQYF. The CDR3 nucleotides are TGTGCCAGCAGTTACGAACCGGGGGAAACAGATACGCAGTATTTT.

The rearrangement links TRBV30 to TRBJ2-5; no definite D call. CDR1 is GTSNPN, CDR2 SVGIG, per germline (reference sequence). Trimming took off 4 bases at V and 2 bases at J, with 11 bases between the two ends. CDR3 size: 13 residues. The CDR3 is CAWNQAPQETQYF. The CDR3 nucleotides read TGTGCCTGGAACCAGGCTCCGCAAGAGACCCAGTACTTC.

This chain connects TRBV30 to TRBJ2-7; 9 bases match TRBD2. Germline V gene sequence: CDR1 GTSNPN, CDR2 SVGIG (reference sequence). The CDR3 totals 15 residues. The J segment lost 5 bases and the V segment lost 7 bases, leaving 15 bases of the junction unmatched. The CDR3, as DNA: TGTGCCTCCGACCCGGGAGCGGGGGGCAGCCACGAGCAGTACTTC. Translating gives CASDPGAGGSHEQYF.

The chain employs TRBV11-3 and TRBJ2-2, with D tentatively TRBD1 or TRBD2 (5 bases each). There are 15 residues in the CDR3. CDR1 and CDR2 (germline): SGHNT, YENEEA. V shed 0 bases and J shed 5 bases, with 10 bases lying between them. CDR3 protein: CASSLDGTSTGELFF. CDR3 nucleotide sequence: TGTGCCAGCAGCTTAGATGGGACCAGTACCGGGGAGCTGTTTTTT.

The rearrangement links TRBV25-1 to TRBJ1-2; TRBD1 might be the D (6 bases). Germline V gene lookup returns CDR1 MGHDK and CDR2 SYGVNS. V was shortened by 0 bases and J by 1 base, with 9 bases between the two germline ends. CDR3 size: 15 residues. The CDR3 DNA reads TGTGCCAGCAGTGAATACCAGGGGCTTAACTATGGCTACACCTTC. This codes for CASSEYQGLNYGYTF.

In this sample, this clone turned up a few times. J is TRBJ1-1 and V is TRBV5-4, with 7 bases lining up with TRBD1. CDR3 length: 12 residues. The J segment lost 6 bases and the V segment lost 2 bases, leaving 1 base of the junction unmatched. Per germline, CDR1 SGHNT and CDR2 YYREEE (reference sequence). In DNA form, the CDR3 reads TGTGCCAGCAGCTTTCAGGGGGCTGAAGCTTTCTTT. It is translated as CASSFQGAEAFF.

The V and J genes are TRBV7-9 and TRBJ2-1; D is unresolved. The CDR3 has 13 residues. Germline loops: CDR1 SEHNR, CDR2 FQNEAQ (reference sequence). V lost 1 base and J 7 bases, leaving 8 bases between the germline ends. The CDR3 DNA reads TGTGCCAGCAGCTTAGGAGACCAAAATGAGCAGTTCTTC. Translated, it gives CASSLGDQNEQFF. The variable domain in full, completed from reference TRBV7-9 and TRBJ2-1, reads DTGVSQNPRHKITKRGQNVTFRCDPISEHNRLYWYRQTLGQGPEFLTYFQNEAQLEKSRLLSDRFSAERPKGSFSTLEIQRTEQGDSAMYLCASSLGDQNEQFFGPGTRLTVL.

The rearrangement joins TRBV30 to TRBJ1-6; TRBD1 agrees at 10 bases. CDR1 and CDR2 (germline): GTSNPN, SVGIG (reference sequence). This CDR3 has 17 amino acids. The trim removed 2 bases at V and 5 bases at J, leaving 9 bases unmatched. In DNA, the CDR3 is TGTGCCTGGAGTTCTCAAAGGACAGGGGGGAATAATTCACCCCTCCACTTT. This encodes CAWSSQRTGGNNSPLHF.

CDR3 residues: CASSYSGRTNYGYTF. CDR3 bases: TGTGCCAGCAGTTACTCGGGCAGGACCAACTATGGCTACACCTTC. V usage is TRBV6-6 and J usage is TRBJ1-2; no clear D gene. The CDR3 is 15 residues long. V gave up 0 bases and J gave up 2 bases, with 10 bases separating them. Germline CDR1 reads MNHNY; CDR2 reads SVGAGI (reference sequence).

The chain couples TRBV6-1 to TRBJ1-6, with no clear D. The germline V gene has CDR1 MNHNS and CDR2 SASEGT. The V and J ends lost 3 bases and 5 bases respectively, with 11 bases between them. This CDR3 has 15 residues. This CDR3 is CASSEQSTNNSPLHF. Here the CDR3 DNA reads TGTGCCAGCAGTGAGCAGTCCACCAATAATTCACCCCTCCACTTT.

In this sample, this clone turned up once. This chain connects TRBV25-1 to TRBJ2-3, with 7 nucleotides matching TRBD1. V dropped 6 bases and J dropped 3; count of bases not matched to a gene: 6. The CDR3 length is 14 residues. Germline V gene sequence: CDR1 MGHDK, CDR2 SYGVNS. CDR3 residues: CASSQGVGTDTQYF. CDR3 in DNA: TGTGCCAGCAGCCAGGGGGTTGGAACAGATACGCAGTATTTT.

The CDR3 is CASSLEASGGLTTDTQYF. CDR3 sequence (DNA): TGTGCCAGCAGCTTAGAAGCTAGCGGGGGGCTCACCACAGATACGCAGTATTTT. This rearrangement joins TRBV7-6 to TRBJ2-3; 11 bases are shared with TRBD2. CDR1 is SGHVS, CDR2 FNYEAQ, per germline. V was pared by 1 base and J by 2 bases, with 8 bases of the junction left unmatched. CDR3 length: 18 residues.

The V and J genes are TRBV27 and TRBJ2-5; D is tentatively TRBD1 or TRBD2 (6 bases each). The CDR3 extends over 15 amino acids. The V end lost 5 bases, the J end lost 5 bases, and 18 bases lay between the germline ends. In germline, CDR1 is MNHEY, CDR2 SMNVEV (reference sequence). This CDR3 is CASSQDWGAGETQYF. The CDR3 DNA reads TGTGCCAGCAGTCAAGACTGGGGGGCGGGGGAGACCCAGTACTTC.

This chain connects TRBV7-2 to TRBJ2-7, with D maybe TRBD2 (5 bases). Germline V gene data show CDR1 as SGHTA and CDR2 as FQGNSA. This CDR3 has 14 amino acids. Trimming removed 1 base at V and 0 bases at J, with 7 bases between. CDR3 sequence (DNA): TGTGCCAGCAGCTTAGTGCTAGCCTCCTACGAGCAGTACTTC. Its translation is CASSLVLASYEQYF.

The chain uses TRBV5-8 and TRBJ2-5; 7 bases are shared with TRBD1. The V gene end was trimmed by 0 bases and the J gene end by 4 bases; junction bases not matched to a gene: 12. The CDR3 extends over 17 amino acids. The germline gives CDR1 SGHTS, CDR2 YDEGEE. The CDR3: CASSLGHQGDGGETQYF. The CDR3 nucleotides are TGTGCCAGCAGCTTGGGACATCAGGGGGATGGTGGAGAGACCCAGTACTTC.

This chain links TRBV5-1 with TRBJ1-6; 7 bases map to TRBD1. V shed 5 bases, J shed 5 bases, and the junction held 7 bases outside the gene matches. The germline gives CDR1 SGHRS, CDR2 YFSETQ. The CDR3 is 15 residues long. The CDR3 here is CASSEQGSNNSPLHF. The CDR3 nucleotides read TGCGCCAGCAGTGAACAGGGGTCCAATAATTCACCCCTCCACTTT.

This CDR3 is CASSLVPQGTHRTDTQYF. The CDR3 DNA reads as TGCGCCAGCAGCTTGGTGCCCCAGGGGACGCACCGCACAGATACGCAGTATTTT. The chain carries TRBV5-1 and TRBJ2-3; TRBD1 is a possible D gene (6 bases). The CDR3 sequence is 18 residues long. V was pared by 0 bases and J by 1 base, with 18 bases between. Germline V gives CDR1 SGHRS, CDR2 YFSETQ.

This chain joins TRBV30 and TRBJ2-7; no clear D. CDR3 length equals 14 residues. V gave up 0 bases and J gave up 3 bases, with 12 bases separating them. Germline V CDR1 and CDR2: GTSNPN, SVGIG (reference sequence). The CDR3 protein is CAWSVILSNYEQYF. Written as DNA, the CDR3 is TGTGCCTGGAGTGTAATCCTTTCGAACTACGAGCAGTACTTC. The full variable domain, with the rest looked up from reference TRBV30 and TRBJ2-7, is SQTIHQWPATLVQPVGSPLSLECTVEGTSNPNLYWYRQAAGRGLQLLFYSVGIGQISSEVPQNLSASRPQDRQFILSSKKLLLSDSGFYLCAWSVILSNYEQYFGPGTRLTVT.

V gene TRBV7-2 combines with J gene TRBJ1-6; D is undetermined. Germline V gene lookup returns CDR1 SGHTA and CDR2 FQGNSA. The CDR3 has 16 residues. V lost 2 bases and J lost 8, with 16 bases in between. The chain's CDR3 is CASSLQAASSDSPLHF. In nucleotides, the CDR3 is TGTGCCAGCAGCTTACAGGCCGCGTCAAGTGATTCACCCCTCCACTTT.

V usage is TRBV9 and J usage is TRBJ1-6, with D perhaps matching TRBD1 (5 bases). Germline V lookup: CDR1 SGDLS, CDR2 YYNGEE. CDR3 size: 15 residues. Trimming pared 4 bases from V and 8 bases from J, leaving 16 bases between. As DNA, the CDR3 is TGTGCCAGCAGCCGGGGTGGGACCTTCGATTCACCCCTCCACTTT. Translation gives CASSRGGTFDSPLHF.

This chain joins TRBV7-6 and TRBJ2-7, with TRBD1 matching 8 bases. With V trimmed by 0 bases and J by 7 bases, 5 bases remained unmatched. CDR1 and CDR2 from the germline V gene are SGHVS and FNYEAQ. The length of the CDR3 is 14 residues. CDR3 protein: CASSLAWQGAEQYF. CDR3 nucleotide sequence: TGTGCCAGCAGCTTAGCGTGGCAGGGGGCAGAGCAGTACTTC. The whole variable domain, filled in from reference TRBV7-6 and TRBJ2-7, reads GAGVSQSPRYKVTKRGQDVALRCDPISGHVSLYWYRQALGQGPEFLTYFNYEAQQDKSGLPNDRFSAERPEGSISTLTIQRTEQRDSAMYRCASSLAWQGAEQYFGPGTRLTVT.

This clone was seen once. The DNA of the CDR3 is TGTGCCAGCAGCTTAGGGCTAGCGGGGGGCACAGATACGCAGTATTTT. Protein: CASSLGLAGGTDTQYF. This chain uses TRBV7-6 with TRBJ2-3; TRBD2 matches 10 bases. Germline values: CDR1 SGHVS, CDR2 FNYEAQ. The CDR3 totals 16 residues. Trimming cost V 1 base and J 1 base; bases outside gene matches: 2.

V is TRBV9 and J is TRBJ2-6; 7 bases agree with TRBD2. The CDR3 has 16 amino acids. Germline V gives CDR1 SGDLS, CDR2 YYNGEE. Trimming removed 4 bases from V and 4 bases from J; junction bases left unmatched: 8. This chain's CDR3 is CASSLREGSGANVLTF. The CDR3 bases are TGTGCCAGCAGCCTAAGGGAGGGATCCGGGGCCAACGTCCTGACTTTC.

The V and J genes are TRBV4-1 and TRBJ2-7, with 11 positions matching TRBD2. Per the germline V gene, CDR1 is MGHRA and CDR2 is YSYEKL. The CDR3 covers 15 residues. Trimming at V came to 4 bases and at J to 3 bases, leaving 5 bases not matched to a gene. CDR3 protein: CASSRQTSGDYEQYF. In nucleotides, the CDR3 is TGCGCCAGCAGCCGCCAGACTAGCGGGGACTACGAGCAGTACTTC.

The rearrangement joins TRBV5-4 to TRBJ2-3, with 8 bases aligning to TRBD2. The CDR3 runs to 15 residues. The germline V gene has CDR1 SGHNT and CDR2 YYREEE (reference sequence). Trimming at V came to 0 bases and at J to 7 bases, leaving 7 bases not matched to a gene. The CDR3, as DNA: TGTGCCAGCAGCTTGGCGGCGGGGGGACTTAATACGCAGTATTTT. The encoded protein is CASSLAAGGLNTQYF.

The chain is built from TRBV6-1 and TRBJ2-4, with D possibly matching TRBD1 (6 bases). Trimming shortened V by 2 bases and J by 7 bases, and 18 bases separated the two germline ends. The CDR3 covers 16 residues. In germline, CDR1 is MNHNS, CDR2 SASEGT. The CDR3 sequence: CASSEITGSQGNIQYF. In DNA form, the CDR3 reads TGTGCCAGCAGTGAAATCACAGGTTCCCAGGGGAACATTCAGTACTTC.

This clone was recorded once. The gene calls are TRBV27 and TRBJ2-2, with D unclear. Trimming removed 6 bases from V and 4 bases from J, with 15 bases in between. The CDR3 length is 15 residues. CDR1 and CDR2 from the germline V gene are MNHEY and SMNVEV (reference sequence). In DNA, the CDR3 is TGTGCCAGCAGGGAGATGGCGGCTAGCACCGGGGAGCTGTTTTTT. It codes for CASREMAASTGELFF.